This entry is about one TCR beta chain. The sample belongs to a study of blood T cell repertoires in COVID-19. V lost 5 bases and J lost 8; bases outside the gene matches: 2. Germline V CDR1 and CDR2: MNHEY, SVGAGI. The CDR3 spans 11 residues. Sequencing was performed with immunoSEQ multiplex PCR; in TCRdb, only in-frame clones are kept and a portion is missing. The data show 300,000 to 350,000 clones, about 89% seen once. The TCR sequence derives from a woman between 45 and 60 years old with COVID-19, enrolled during active disease. J is TRBJ1-1 and V is TRBV6-5; 7 bases line up with TRBD1. The sequencing input was peripheral blood. CDR3 bases: TGTGCCAGCAGTCGGGGACAGGAAGCTTTCTTT. Translating it yields CASSRGQEAFF.